This T cell receptor beta chain is drawn from a study of cytomegalovirus exposure and HLA in healthy donors. Trimming cost V 7 bases and J 3 bases, with 20 bases left between them. From germline, CDR1 is SGHRS and CDR2 YFSETQ. The CDR3 contains 15 residues. As concerns this clone: What it binds is not known.

Study-wide points: Cytomegalovirus status was reportedly diagnosed by the classifier with high specificity and sensitivity. Later analysis identified about 17,000 TCR beta sequences associated with HLA alleles, using a false discovery rate threshold of 0.05.

The PCR ran on 60 Vbeta and 13 Jbeta primers. Measured with immunoSEQ multiplex PCR; TCRdb has only the in-frame clones, and not every one. The sample carries around 250,000 clones, roughly four fifths recorded once. This receptor was taken from a woman aged 55-70 years in good health and CMV-seropositive. Specimen: PBMCs. The chain is built from TRBV5-1 and TRBJ2-7; D possibly corresponds to TRBD1 (5 bases). CDR3 protein: CASCSQGRMDYEQYF. CDR3 sequence (DNA): TGCGCCAGCTGTTCCCAGGGCAGGATGGACTACGAGCAGTACTTC. Supplemented by reference TRBV5-1 and TRBJ2-7, the full variable domain reads KAGVTQTPRYLIKTRGQQVTLSCSPISGHRSVSWYQQTPGQGLQFLFEYFSETQRNKGNFPGRFSGRQFSNSRSEMNVSTLELGDSALYLCASCSQGRMDYEQYFGPGTRLTVT.